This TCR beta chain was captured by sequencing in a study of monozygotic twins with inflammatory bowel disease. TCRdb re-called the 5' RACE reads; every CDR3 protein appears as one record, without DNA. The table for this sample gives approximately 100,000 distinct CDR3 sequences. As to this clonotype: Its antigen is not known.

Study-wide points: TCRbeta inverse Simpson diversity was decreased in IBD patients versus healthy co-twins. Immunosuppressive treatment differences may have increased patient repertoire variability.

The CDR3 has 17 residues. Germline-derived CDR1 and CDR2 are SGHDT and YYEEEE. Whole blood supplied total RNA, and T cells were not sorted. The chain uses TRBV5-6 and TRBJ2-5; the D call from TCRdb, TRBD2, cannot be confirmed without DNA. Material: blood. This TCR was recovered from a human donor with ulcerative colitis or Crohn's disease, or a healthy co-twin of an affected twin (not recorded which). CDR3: CASSGGLAGGLQETQYF.